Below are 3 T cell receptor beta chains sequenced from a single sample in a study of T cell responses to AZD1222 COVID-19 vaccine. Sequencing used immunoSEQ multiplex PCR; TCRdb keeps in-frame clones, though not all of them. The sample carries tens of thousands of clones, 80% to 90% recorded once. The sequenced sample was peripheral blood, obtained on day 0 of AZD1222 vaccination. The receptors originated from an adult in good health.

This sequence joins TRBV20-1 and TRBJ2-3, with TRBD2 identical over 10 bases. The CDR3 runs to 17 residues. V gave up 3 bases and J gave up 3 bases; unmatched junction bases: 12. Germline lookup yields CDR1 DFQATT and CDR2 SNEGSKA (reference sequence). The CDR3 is CSASTWTSGTQTDTQYF. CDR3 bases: TGCAGTGCTAGTACTTGGACTAGCGGTACCCAAACAGATACGCAGTATTTT.

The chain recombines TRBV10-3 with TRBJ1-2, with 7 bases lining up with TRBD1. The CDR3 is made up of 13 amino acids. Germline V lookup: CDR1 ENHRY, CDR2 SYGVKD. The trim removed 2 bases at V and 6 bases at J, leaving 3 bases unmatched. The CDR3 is CAISERGGDGYTF. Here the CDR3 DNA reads TGTGCCATCAGTGAGAGAGGGGGCGATGGCTACACCTTC.

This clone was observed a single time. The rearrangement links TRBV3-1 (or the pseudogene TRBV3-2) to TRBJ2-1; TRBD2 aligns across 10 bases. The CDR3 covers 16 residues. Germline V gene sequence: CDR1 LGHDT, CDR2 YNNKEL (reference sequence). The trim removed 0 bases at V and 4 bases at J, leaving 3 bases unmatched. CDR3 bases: TGTGCCAGCAGCCAAGACCCTAGCGGGGGATACAATGAGCAGTTCTTC. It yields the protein CASSQDPSGGYNEQFF.